The present T cell receptor beta chain was sequenced within a study of blood T cell repertoires in COVID-19. The method was immunoSEQ multiplex PCR; TCRdb's version includes in-frame clones alone and lacks a portion of them. The sample consists of roughly 68,000 clones, roughly 72% of them appearing once. V lost 4 bases, J lost 4 bases, and 17 bases stayed unmatched. CDR3 length: 18 residues. CDR1 is LNHDA, CDR2 SQIVND, per germline (reference sequence). Enrolled during active infection, Seattle patients were then followed longitudinally. The sample taken for sequencing was peripheral blood. The J gene is TRBJ1-2, the V gene TRBV19, with 8 bases lining up with TRBD1. The TCR comes from a man aged 60 to 69 with COVID-19, enrolled during active disease. The CDR3 DNA sequence: TGTGCCAGTAGTACCAACAAGGCAGACAGGGGAGCGGCCTATGGCTACACCTTC. Its protein is CASSTNKADRGAAYGYTF.